This TCR beta chain was observed in a study of CD8 T cells in Susac syndrome. Overall study: Susac syndrome patients were untreated, on corticosteroids with some adding intravenous immunoglobulin, or on intravenous immunoglobulin only.

The CDR3 is 16 residues long. In germline, CDR1 is SGDLS, CDR2 YYNGEE. Between the trimmed V and J ends, which lost 4 bases and 4 bases, there was a span of 20 bases. Random hexamers were used to reverse transcribe roughly 0.45 to 1 ug of RNA. Across 54 Vbeta and 13 Jbeta, immunoSEQ multiplex PCR amplified TCR beta CDR3. In TCRdb, the immunoSEQ multiplex PCR reads were re-called with MiXCR into one record per CDR3 protein. The sample gives about 120,000 distinct CDR3 sequences, around 94% of which show up once; 0.28% is in the top ten. The sample was CD8+ T cells from PBMCs. The rearrangement uses TRBV9 and TRBJ2-5; D possibly corresponds to TRBD2 (5 bases). This receptor was taken from a human donor with Susac syndrome. CDR3 in amino acids: CASSYLSEFGGETQYF. CDR3 sequence (DNA): TGTGCCAGCAGCTACCTCTCGGAGTTTGGAGGAGAGACCCAGTACTTC.